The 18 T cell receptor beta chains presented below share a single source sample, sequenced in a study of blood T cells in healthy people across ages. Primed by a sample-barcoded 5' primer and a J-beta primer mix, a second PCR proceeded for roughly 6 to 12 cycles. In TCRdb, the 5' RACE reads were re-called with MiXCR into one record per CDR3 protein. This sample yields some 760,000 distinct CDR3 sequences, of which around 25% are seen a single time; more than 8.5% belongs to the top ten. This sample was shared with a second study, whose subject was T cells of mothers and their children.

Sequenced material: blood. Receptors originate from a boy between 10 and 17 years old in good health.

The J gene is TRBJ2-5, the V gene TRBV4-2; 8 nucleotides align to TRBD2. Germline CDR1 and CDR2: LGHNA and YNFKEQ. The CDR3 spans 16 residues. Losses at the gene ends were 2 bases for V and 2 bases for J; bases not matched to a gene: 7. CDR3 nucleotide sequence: TGTGCCAGCAGCCAAACTTTCAGCGGGGGACAAGAGACCCAGTACTTC. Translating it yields CASSQTFSGGQETQYF.

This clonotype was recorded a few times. The CDR3 bases are TGTGCCTCCAGGACTAGCGGGAGTATTAATGAGCAGTTCTTC. This encodes CASRTSGSINEQFF. V and J are TRBV28 and TRBJ2-5, with 13 bases aligning to TRBD2. The J call may be wrong; the DNA end is better matched by TRBJ2-1. The CDR3 consists of 14 residues. Per germline, CDR1 MDHEN and CDR2 SYDVKM.

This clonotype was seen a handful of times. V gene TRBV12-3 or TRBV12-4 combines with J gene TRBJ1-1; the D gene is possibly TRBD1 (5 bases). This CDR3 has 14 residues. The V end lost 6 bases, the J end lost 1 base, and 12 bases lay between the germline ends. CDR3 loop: CASRKSGANTEAFF. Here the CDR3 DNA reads TGTGCCAGCAGAAAATCCGGGGCGAACACTGAAGCTTTCTTT.

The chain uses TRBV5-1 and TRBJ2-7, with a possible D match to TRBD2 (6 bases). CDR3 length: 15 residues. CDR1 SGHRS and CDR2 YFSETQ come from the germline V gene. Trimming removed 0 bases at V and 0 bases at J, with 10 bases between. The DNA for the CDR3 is TGCGCCAGCAGCTTGGCGCCTAGCGACTCCTACGAGCAGTACTTC. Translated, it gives CASSLAPSDSYEQYF.

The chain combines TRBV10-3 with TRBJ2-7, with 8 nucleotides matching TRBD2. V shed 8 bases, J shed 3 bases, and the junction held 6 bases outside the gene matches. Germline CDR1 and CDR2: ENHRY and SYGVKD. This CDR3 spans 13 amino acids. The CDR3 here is CAIGVAGLYEQYF. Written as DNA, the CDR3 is TGTGCCATCGGGGTAGCGGGACTCTACGAGCAGTACTTC.

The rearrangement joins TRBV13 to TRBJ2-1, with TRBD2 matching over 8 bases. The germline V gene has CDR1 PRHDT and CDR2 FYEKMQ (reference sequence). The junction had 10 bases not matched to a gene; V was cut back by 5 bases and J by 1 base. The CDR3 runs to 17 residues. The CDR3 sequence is CASSPSGYQSSYNEQFF. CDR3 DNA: TGTGCCAGCAGCCCTAGCGGGTATCAATCTTCCTACAATGAGCAGTTCTTC.

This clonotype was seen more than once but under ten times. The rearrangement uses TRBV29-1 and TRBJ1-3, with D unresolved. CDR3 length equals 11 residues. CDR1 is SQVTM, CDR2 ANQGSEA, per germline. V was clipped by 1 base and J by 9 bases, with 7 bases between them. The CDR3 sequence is CSVEVGGTIYF. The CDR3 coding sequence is TGCAGCGTTGAAGTGGGAGGCACCATATATTTT.

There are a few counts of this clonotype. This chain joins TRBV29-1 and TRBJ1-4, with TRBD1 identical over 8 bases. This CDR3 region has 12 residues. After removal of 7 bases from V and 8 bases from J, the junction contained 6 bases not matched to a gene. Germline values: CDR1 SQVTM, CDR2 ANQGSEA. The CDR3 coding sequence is TGCAGCGCCGAACAGGGGGAAGAAAAACTGTTTTTT. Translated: CSAEQGEEKLFF. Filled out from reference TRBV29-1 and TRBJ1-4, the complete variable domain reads SAVISQKPSRDICQRGTSLTIQCQVDSQVTMMFWYRQQPGQSLTLIATANQGSEATYESGFVIDKFPISRPNLTFSTLTVSNMSPEDSSIYLCSAEQGEEKLFFGSGTQLSVL.

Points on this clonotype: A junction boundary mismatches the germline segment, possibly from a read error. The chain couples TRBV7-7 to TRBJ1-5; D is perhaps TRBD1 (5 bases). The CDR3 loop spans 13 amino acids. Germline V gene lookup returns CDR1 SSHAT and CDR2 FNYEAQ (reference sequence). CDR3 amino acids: CASSLVTAQPQHF. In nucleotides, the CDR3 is TGTGCTAGCAGCTTAGTGACAGCTCAGCCCCAGCATTTT. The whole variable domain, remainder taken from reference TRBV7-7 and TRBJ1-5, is GAGVSQSPRYKVTKRGQDVTLRCDPISSHATLYWYQQALGQGPEFLTYFNYEAQPDKSGLPSDRFSAERPEGSISTLTIQRTEQRDSAMYRCASSLVTAQPQHFGDGTRLSIL.

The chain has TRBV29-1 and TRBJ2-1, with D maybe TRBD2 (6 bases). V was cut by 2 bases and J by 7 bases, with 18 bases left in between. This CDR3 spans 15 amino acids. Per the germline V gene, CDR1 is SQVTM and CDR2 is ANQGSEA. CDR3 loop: CSVELRGQQTNEQFF. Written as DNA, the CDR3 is TGCAGCGTTGAATTGCGGGGCCAACAGACGAATGAGCAGTTCTTC.

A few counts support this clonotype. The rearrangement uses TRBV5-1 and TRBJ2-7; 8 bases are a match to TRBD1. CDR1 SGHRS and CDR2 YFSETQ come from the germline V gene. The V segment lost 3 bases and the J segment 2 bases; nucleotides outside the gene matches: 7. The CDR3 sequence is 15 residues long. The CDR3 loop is CASSWTGSRAYEQYF. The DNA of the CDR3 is TGCGCCAGCAGCTGGACAGGGTCGAGGGCCTACGAGCAGTACTTC.

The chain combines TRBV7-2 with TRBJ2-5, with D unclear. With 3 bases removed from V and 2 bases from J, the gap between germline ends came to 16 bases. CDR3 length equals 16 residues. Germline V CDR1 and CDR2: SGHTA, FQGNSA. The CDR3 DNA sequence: TGTGCCAGCAGCTTTAGAGCCAAGACCCGGCAAGAGACCCAGTACTTC. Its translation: CASSFRAKTRQETQYF.

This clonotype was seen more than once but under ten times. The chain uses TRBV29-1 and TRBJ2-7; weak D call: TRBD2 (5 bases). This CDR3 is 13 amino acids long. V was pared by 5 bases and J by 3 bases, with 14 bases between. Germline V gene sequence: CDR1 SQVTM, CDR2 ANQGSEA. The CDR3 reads CSVIGLRDYEQYF. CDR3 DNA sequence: TGCAGCGTTATAGGACTGAGAGACTACGAGCAGTACTTC.

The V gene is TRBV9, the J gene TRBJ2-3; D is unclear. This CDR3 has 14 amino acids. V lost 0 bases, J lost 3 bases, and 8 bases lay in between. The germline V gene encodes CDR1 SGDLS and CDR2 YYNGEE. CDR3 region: CASSVGDTTDTQYF. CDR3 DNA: TGTGCCAGCAGCGTAGGCGACACTACAGATACGCAGTATTTT.

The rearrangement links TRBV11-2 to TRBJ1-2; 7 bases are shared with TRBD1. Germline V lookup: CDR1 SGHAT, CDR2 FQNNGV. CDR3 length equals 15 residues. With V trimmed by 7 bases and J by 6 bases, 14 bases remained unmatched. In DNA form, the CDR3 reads TGTGCCAGCAAACATTGGGGACAGATGCAAAATGGCTACACCTTC. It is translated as CASKHWGQMQNGYTF.

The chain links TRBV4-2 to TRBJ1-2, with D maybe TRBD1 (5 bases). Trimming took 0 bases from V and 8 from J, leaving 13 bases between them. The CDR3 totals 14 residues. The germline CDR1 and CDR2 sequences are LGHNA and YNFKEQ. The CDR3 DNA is TGTGCCAGCAGCCAAGACCAGGGAATAGGCGGCTACACCTTC. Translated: CASSQDQGIGGYTF.

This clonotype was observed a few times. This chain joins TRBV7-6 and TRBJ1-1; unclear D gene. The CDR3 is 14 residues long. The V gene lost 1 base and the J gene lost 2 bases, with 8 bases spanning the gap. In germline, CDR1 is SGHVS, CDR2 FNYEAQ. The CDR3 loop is CASSLGQHNTEAFF. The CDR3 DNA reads TGTGCCAGCAGCTTAGGGCAGCATAACACTGAAGCTTTCTTT. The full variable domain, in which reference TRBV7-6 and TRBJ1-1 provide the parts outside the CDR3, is GAGVSQSPRYKVTKRGQDVALRCDPISGHVSLYWYRQALGQGPEFLTYFNYEAQQDKSGLPNDRFSAERPEGSISTLTIQRTEQRDSAMYRCASSLGQHNTEAFFGQGTRLTVV.

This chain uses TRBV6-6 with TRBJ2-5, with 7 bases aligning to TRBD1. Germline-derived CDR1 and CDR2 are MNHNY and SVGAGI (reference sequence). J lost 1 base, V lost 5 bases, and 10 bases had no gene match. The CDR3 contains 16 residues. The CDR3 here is CASSPTGAGGQETQYF. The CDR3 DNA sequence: TGTGCCAGCAGTCCAACAGGGGCAGGGGGCCAAGAGACCCAGTACTTC.